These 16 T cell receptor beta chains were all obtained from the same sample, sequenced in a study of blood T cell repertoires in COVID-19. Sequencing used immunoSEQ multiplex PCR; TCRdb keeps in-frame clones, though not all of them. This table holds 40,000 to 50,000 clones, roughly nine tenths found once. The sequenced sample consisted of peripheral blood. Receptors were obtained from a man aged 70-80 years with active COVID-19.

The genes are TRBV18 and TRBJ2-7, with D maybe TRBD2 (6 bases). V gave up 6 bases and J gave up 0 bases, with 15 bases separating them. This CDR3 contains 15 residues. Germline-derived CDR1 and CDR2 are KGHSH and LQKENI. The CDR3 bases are TGTGCCAGCTCCCCCACCCTCGGGGGCTCCTACGAGCAGTACTTC. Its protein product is CASSPTLGGSYEQYF.

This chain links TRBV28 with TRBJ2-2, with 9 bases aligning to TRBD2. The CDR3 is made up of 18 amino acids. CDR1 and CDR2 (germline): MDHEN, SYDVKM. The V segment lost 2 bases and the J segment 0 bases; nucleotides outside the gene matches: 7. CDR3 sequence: CASSLTASGVANTGELFF. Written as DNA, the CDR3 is TGTGCCAGCAGTTTAACGGCTAGCGGGGTAGCGAACACCGGGGAGCTGTTTTTT.

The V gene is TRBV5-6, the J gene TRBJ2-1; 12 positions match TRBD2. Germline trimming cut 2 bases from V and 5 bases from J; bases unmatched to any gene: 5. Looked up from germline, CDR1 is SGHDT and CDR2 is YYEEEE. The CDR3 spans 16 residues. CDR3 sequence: CASSFGLAGSHNEQFF. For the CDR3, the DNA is TGTGCCAGCAGCTTCGGACTAGCGGGATCTCACAATGAGCAGTTCTTC.

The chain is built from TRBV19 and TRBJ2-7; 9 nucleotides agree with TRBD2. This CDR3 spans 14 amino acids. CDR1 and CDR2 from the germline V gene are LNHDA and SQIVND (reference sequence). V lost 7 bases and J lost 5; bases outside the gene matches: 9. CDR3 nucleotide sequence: TGTGCCAGTAACTTAGCGGGAGCCCCGGACGAGCAGTACTTC. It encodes CASNLAGAPDEQYF.

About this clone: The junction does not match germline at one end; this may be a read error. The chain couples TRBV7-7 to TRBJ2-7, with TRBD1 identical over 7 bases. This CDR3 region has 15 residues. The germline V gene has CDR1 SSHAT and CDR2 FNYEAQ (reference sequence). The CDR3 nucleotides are TGTGCTAGCAGCAAAGTGTCGACAGGGTCCTACGAGCAGTACTTC. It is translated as CASSKVSTGSYEQYF.

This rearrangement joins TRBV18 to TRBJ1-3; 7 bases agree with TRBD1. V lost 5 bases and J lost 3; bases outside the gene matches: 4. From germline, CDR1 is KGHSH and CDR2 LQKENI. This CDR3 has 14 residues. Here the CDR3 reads CASSSDRVGNTIYF. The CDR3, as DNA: TGTGCCAGCTCATCTGACAGGGTTGGAAACACCATATATTTT. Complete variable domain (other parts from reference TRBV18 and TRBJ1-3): NAGVMQNPRHLVRRRGQEARLRCSPMKGHSHVYWYRQLPEEGLKFMVYLQKENIIDESGMPKERFSAEFPKEGPSILRIQQVVRGDSAAYFCASSSDRVGNTIYFGEGSWLTVV.

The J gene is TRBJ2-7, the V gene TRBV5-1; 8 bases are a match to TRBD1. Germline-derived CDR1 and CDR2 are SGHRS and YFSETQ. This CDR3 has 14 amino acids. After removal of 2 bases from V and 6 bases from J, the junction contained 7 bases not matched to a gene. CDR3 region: CASSFVGQASEQYF. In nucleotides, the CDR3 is TGCGCCAGCAGCTTCGTGGGACAGGCTAGCGAGCAGTACTTC.

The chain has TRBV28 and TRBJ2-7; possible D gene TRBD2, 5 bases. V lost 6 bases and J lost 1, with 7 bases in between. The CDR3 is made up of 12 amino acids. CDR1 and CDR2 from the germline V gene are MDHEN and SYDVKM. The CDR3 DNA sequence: TGTGCCAGCAGGAGCGGATCCTACGAGCAGTACTTC. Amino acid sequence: CASRSGSYEQYF.

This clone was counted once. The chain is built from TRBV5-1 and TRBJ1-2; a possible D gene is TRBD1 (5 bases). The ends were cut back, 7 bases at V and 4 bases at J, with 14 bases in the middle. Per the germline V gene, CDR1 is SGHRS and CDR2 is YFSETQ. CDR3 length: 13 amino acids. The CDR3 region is CASSEGRGYGYTF. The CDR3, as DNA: TGCGCCAGCTCGGAGGGGAGAGGCTATGGCTACACCTTC.

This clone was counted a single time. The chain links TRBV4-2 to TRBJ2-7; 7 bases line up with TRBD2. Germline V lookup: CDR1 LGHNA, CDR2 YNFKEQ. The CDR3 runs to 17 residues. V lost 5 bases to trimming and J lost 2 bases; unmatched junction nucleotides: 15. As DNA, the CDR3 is TGTGCCAGCAGCTCTCTGGGGGGGGTTGCGGGCCCCTACGAGCAGTACTTC. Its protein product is CASSSLGGVAGPYEQYF.

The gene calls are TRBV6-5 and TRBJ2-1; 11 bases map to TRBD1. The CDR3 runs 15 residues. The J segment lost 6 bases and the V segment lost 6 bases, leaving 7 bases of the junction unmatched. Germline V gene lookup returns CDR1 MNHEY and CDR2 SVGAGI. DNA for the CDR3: TGTGCCAGCAGCGCCCGGGACAGGGGGGTCAATGAGCAGTTCTTC. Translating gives CASSARDRGVNEQFF.

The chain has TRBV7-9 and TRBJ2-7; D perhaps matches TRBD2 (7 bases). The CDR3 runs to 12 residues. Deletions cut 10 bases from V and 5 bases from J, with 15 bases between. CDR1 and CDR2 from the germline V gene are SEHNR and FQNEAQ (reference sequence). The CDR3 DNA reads TGTGCCACCCTGGGGGGGCGGAACGAGCAGTACTTC. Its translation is CATLGGRNEQYF.

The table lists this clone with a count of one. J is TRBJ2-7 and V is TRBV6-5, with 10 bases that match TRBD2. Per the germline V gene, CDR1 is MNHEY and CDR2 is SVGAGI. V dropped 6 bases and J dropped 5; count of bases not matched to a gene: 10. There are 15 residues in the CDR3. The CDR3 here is CASRPLAGASHEQYF. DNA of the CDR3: TGTGCCAGCAGACCCCTAGCGGGAGCGTCCCACGAGCAGTACTTC.

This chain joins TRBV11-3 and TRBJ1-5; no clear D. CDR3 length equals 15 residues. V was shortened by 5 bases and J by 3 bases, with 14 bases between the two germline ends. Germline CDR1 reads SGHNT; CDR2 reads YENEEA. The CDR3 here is CASSPKHEFNQPQHF. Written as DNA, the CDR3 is TGTGCCAGCAGCCCCAAACACGAATTCAATCAGCCCCAGCATTTT.

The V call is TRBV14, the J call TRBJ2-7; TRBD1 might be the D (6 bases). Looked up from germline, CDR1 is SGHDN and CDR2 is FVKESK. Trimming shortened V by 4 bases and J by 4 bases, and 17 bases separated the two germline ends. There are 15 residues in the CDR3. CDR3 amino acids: CASSLGQGRRYEQYF. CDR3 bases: TGTGCCAGCAGCCTGGGTCAGGGGCGGAGATACGAGCAGTACTTC.

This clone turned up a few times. CDR3 sequence (DNA): TGTGCCACCAGCAGTGATGCGGCAGAGGAGCAGTACTTC. It yields the protein CATSSDAAEEQYF. The chain recombines TRBV15 with TRBJ2-7; D not resolved. The germline CDR1 and CDR2 sequences are LNHNV and YYDKDF (reference sequence). Trimming stripped 3 bases from V and 7 bases from J, with 13 bases between. The CDR3 has 13 amino acids.